These 19 T cell receptor beta chains were all obtained from the same sample, sequenced in a study of cytomegalovirus exposure and HLA in healthy donors. The study ran its PCR with 60 Vbeta and 13 Jbeta primers. This table comes from immunoSEQ multiplex PCR, and its TCRdb copy is limited to in-frame clones, with some not included. The sample shows 120,000 or so clones, less than 80% of them seen only once. The sample comprised PBMCs. Receptor source: a man between 35 and 55 years old in good health and CMV-seropositive.

The J gene is TRBJ1-2, the V gene TRBV6-6, with a weak D call TRBD1 (5 bases). The V gene's germline CDR1 is MNHNY and CDR2 SVGAGI (reference sequence). V dropped 6 bases and J dropped 4 bases, with 9 bases sitting between them. The CDR3 is made up of 12 amino acids. The CDR3 is CASSRDSYGYTF. CDR3 coding DNA: TGTGCCAGCAGCAGGGACTCCTATGGCTACACCTTC.

This chain's CDR3 is CASSLGAGTGELFF. In nucleotides, the CDR3 is TGTGCCAGCAGCTTGGGAGCGGGTACCGGGGAGCTGTTTTTT. V and J are TRBV5-4 and TRBJ2-2, with D possibly TRBD2 on 6 matching bases. The CDR3 has 14 amino acids. The V gene's germline CDR1 is SGHNT and CDR2 YYREEE (reference sequence). The germline V and J ends were trimmed by 0 bases and 5 bases, with 8 bases remaining between them.

The chain has TRBV7-9 and TRBJ1-2; perhaps TRBD1 as D (5 bases). This CDR3 has 14 amino acids. Germline V gene lookup returns CDR1 SEHNR and CDR2 FQNEAQ (reference sequence). The V end was cut by 4 bases, the J end by 4 bases, with 13 bases between. This chain's CDR3 is CASSSIDSPYGYTF. DNA of the CDR3: TGTGCCAGCAGCTCTATCGACAGCCCCTATGGCTACACCTTC.

The rearrangement joins TRBV7-6 to TRBJ2-3, with 8 bases fitting TRBD2. Germline loops: CDR1 SGHVS, CDR2 FNYEAQ. The V segment lost 10 bases and the J segment 3 bases; nucleotides outside the gene matches: 9. CDR3 length equals 14 residues. This CDR3 is CATTSGGVTDTQYF. The CDR3 DNA is TGTGCCACCACCTCGGGGGGGGTAACAGATACGCAGTATTTT.

This clone has just a few counts. CDR3: CASSQRTGGGYEQFF. In nucleotides, the CDR3 is TGTGCCAGCAGCCAGCGGACGGGAGGTGGCTATGAGCAGTTCTTC. This chain uses TRBV14 with TRBJ2-1, with 7 nucleotides matching TRBD2. CDR1 SGHDN and CDR2 FVKESK come from the germline V gene. With V trimmed by 3 bases and J by 8 bases, 10 bases remained unmatched. The CDR3 runs 15 residues.

This clone showed up just a few times. This rearrangement joins TRBV18 to TRBJ2-7, with D possibly TRBD2 on 6 matching bases. V lost 2 bases to trimming and J lost 2 bases, with 10 bases between them. Per germline, CDR1 KGHSH and CDR2 LQKENI. This CDR3 spans 14 amino acids. This CDR3 reads CASSPGTSTYEQYF. CDR3 nucleotide sequence: TGTGCCAGCTCACCAGGGACTTCAACCTACGAGCAGTACTTC.

The rearrangement links TRBV12-5 to TRBJ2-7; a possible D gene is TRBD2 (7 bases). This CDR3 is 15 amino acids long. The V gene lost 5 bases and the J gene lost 5 bases, with 19 bases spanning the gap. CDR1 LGHNT and CDR2 FRNRAP come from the germline V gene. The CDR3 DNA is TGTGCTAGTGGTCCTCCAATCGGGGGGCAGCACGAGCAGTACTTC. Translated: CASGPPIGGQHEQYF.

Written as DNA, the CDR3 is TGTGCCAGCAGTTTCAAGCCCGGTGAGCAGTTCTTC. Its protein product is CASSFKPGEQFF. This chain joins TRBV6-5 and TRBJ2-1; D gene unclear. Germline values: CDR1 MNHEY, CDR2 SVGAGI. The CDR3 covers 12 residues. V was pared by 4 bases and J by 9 bases, with 10 bases between.

The chain employs TRBV11-1 and TRBJ1-4; TRBD1 agrees at 9 bases. V was clipped by 4 bases and J by 0 bases; unmatched bases: 6. The CDR3 loop spans 17 amino acids. Germline V gives CDR1 SGHAT, CDR2 FQDESV (reference sequence). The CDR3 DNA sequence: TGTGCCAGCAGCTGGGGACAGGGTGGAACAACTAATGAAAAACTGTTTTTT. It is translated as CASSWGQGGTTNEKLFF. Filled out from reference TRBV11-1 and TRBJ1-4, the complete variable domain reads EAEVAQSPRYKITEKSQAVAFWCDPISGHATLYWYRQILGQGPELLVQFQDESVVDDSQLPKDRFSAERLKGVDSTLKIQPAELGDSAMYLCASSWGQGGTTNEKLFFGSGTQLSVL.

V usage is TRBV7-2 and J usage is TRBJ2-4; 10 positions agree with TRBD1. The ends lost 4 bases at V and 1 base at J; junction bases unmatched: 7. The CDR3 sequence is 17 residues long. Germline lookup yields CDR1 SGHTA and CDR2 FQGNSA. The CDR3 reads CASSSRQGAGAKNIQYF. The CDR3 region has the DNA TGTGCCAGCAGCTCCCGACAGGGGGCGGGGGCCAAAAACATTCAGTACTTC.

The V call is TRBV16, the J call TRBJ2-2; D may be TRBD1 (6 bases). Germline assignment: CDR1 KGHSY and CDR2 FQNENV. CDR3 length: 15 residues. Trimming removed 4 bases at V and 9 bases at J, with 18 bases between. The CDR3 DNA follows: TGTGCCAGCAGCCGGACAGCTACTGGACACCGGGAGCTGTTTTTT. Its protein is CASSRTATGHRELFF.

The chain recombines TRBV5-4 with TRBJ2-7, with 8 positions matching TRBD2. Germline CDR1 and CDR2: SGHNT and YYREEE (reference sequence). The CDR3 sequence is 14 residues long. The V and J ends lost 2 bases and 5 bases, in that order; junction bases with no gene match: 6. Written as DNA, the CDR3 is TGTGCCAGCAGCTTTCGGGAGGGCCGCAACGAGCAGTACTTC. This codes for CASSFREGRNEQYF.

V usage is TRBV5-1 and J usage is TRBJ2-1, with D possibly TRBD2 on 7 matching bases. The CDR3 has 14 amino acids. Germline-derived CDR1 and CDR2 are SGHRS and YFSETQ. The germline V and J ends were trimmed by 4 bases and 5 bases, with 13 bases remaining between them. The CDR3 region has the DNA TGCGCCAGCAGCGTCCAGGGGAGGGACAATGAGCAGTTCTTC. Translating gives CASSVQGRDNEQFF.

V usage is TRBV6-6 and J usage is TRBJ1-5, with D possibly TRBD1 on 5 matching bases. This CDR3 region has 14 residues. V was pared by 7 bases and J by 4 bases, with 14 bases between. CDR1 is MNHNY and CDR2 is SVGAGI in the germline V gene (reference sequence). For the CDR3, the DNA is TGTGCCAGCACCCCTCGCGGGGGGAATCAGCCCCAGCATTTT. It is translated as CASTPRGGNQPQHF.

The gene calls are TRBV7-9 and TRBJ1-2; 7 positions agree with TRBD1. Trimming cost V 4 bases and J 7 bases; bases outside gene matches: 6. Looked up from germline, CDR1 is SEHNR and CDR2 is FQNEAQ (reference sequence). The CDR3 has 13 residues. Written as DNA, the CDR3 is TGTGCCAGCAGCTACGGGACAGTTTCTGGCTACACCTTC. This codes for CASSYGTVSGYTF.

The chain combines TRBV6-6 with TRBJ2-3; TRBD2 is a possible D gene (6 bases). The CDR3 spans 15 residues. V shed 4 bases and J shed 3 bases, with 14 bases lying between them. Germline V gives CDR1 MNHNY, CDR2 SVGAGI (reference sequence). The CDR3 loop is CASSSQAGATDTQYF. In DNA form, the CDR3 reads TGTGCCAGCAGTTCCCAAGCGGGCGCAACAGATACGCAGTATTTT.

The chain is built from TRBV7-8 and TRBJ1-2; D is perhaps TRBD1 (6 bases). Germline V gene sequence: CDR1 SGHVS, CDR2 FQNEAQ. Trimming left V 2 bases short and J 9 bases short, with 13 bases between. This CDR3 has 13 residues. As DNA, the CDR3 is TGTGCCAGCAGCTTAAGGGCCCAGGGGAGCTACACCTTC. Amino acids: CASSLRAQGSYTF.

The gene calls are TRBV14 and TRBJ1-1; 7 bases match TRBD1. The germline V gene encodes CDR1 SGHDN and CDR2 FVKESK. CDR3 length: 14 amino acids. V trimming: 4 bases; J trimming: 3 bases; junction bases outside the gene matches: 5. For the CDR3, the DNA is TGTGCCAGCAGCCCTATTGACAGGGACACTGAAGCTTTCTTT. It yields the protein CASSPIDRDTEAFF.

The chain has TRBV6-5 and TRBJ2-7, with TRBD1 identical over 9 bases. The CDR3 contains 15 residues. The J segment lost 7 bases and the V segment lost 4 bases, leaving 11 bases of the junction unmatched. Germline CDR1 reads MNHEY; CDR2 reads SVGAGI. The CDR3 spells CASSSPDRGVREQYF. The DNA of the CDR3 is TGTGCCAGCAGTTCCCCGGACAGGGGCGTTAGAGAGCAGTACTTC.